This T cell receptor beta chain was recorded in a study of T cell changes during pregnancy in multiple sclerosis. Losses at the gene ends were 4 bases for V and 4 bases for J; bases not matched to a gene: 2. CDR3 size: 14 residues. Germline V gene data show CDR1 as MNHNY and CDR2 as SVGAGI (reference sequence). This clone occurred once. The protocol was immunoSEQ multiplex PCR, while the TCRdb copy is restricted to in-frame clones and leaves out a portion. The sample lists some 26,000 clones; about nine tenths were seen once. The material sequenced was CD4+ T cells from peripheral blood mononuclear cells, taken in the first trimester of pregnancy. The sequence was obtained from a female donor in good health, enrolled as a control in a pregnancy study. The chain carries TRBV6-6 and TRBJ2-5, with TRBD1 identical over 11 bases. Here the CDR3 reads CASSLDRGRETQYF. The DNA of the CDR3 is TGTGCCAGCAGTTTGGACAGGGGGCGAGAGACCCAGTACTTC.